This T cell receptor beta chain was documented in a study of blood T cell repertoires in COVID-19. Study-level background: The United States, Italy and Spain supplied acute and convalescent COVID-19 samples.

The CDR3 is 15 residues long. Germline V lookup: CDR1 LNHDA, CDR2 SQIVND (reference sequence). V lost 5 bases, J lost 7 bases, and 9 bases stayed unmatched. Clones were sequenced by immunoSEQ multiplex PCR, and TCRdb holds only the in-frame ones, with some missing. The sample contains about 400,000 clones, about 88% of which appear only once. V is TRBV19 and J is TRBJ2-1, with 9 bases identical to TRBD1. The specimen was peripheral blood. This clonotype was sampled from a human donor in a cohort sampled during active COVID-19. For the CDR3, the DNA is TGTGCCAGTAGTTTCAGGAGGACAGGGGCGAATGAGCAGTTCTTC. Translated, it gives CASSFRRTGANEQFF.